This TCR beta chain emerged from a study of shared clonotypes between healthy human individuals. Each cell subset's genomic DNA was divided evenly among several immunoSEQ plates. TCRdb's table, derived via immunoSEQ multiplex PCR, lists solely in-frame clones and lacks some. The sample consists of around 1.1 million clones, roughly 74% of them appearing once. Every contributor of samples was a Caucasian grown-up residing in Nashville, Tennessee. Sequenced material: memory CD4+ T cells from PBMCs. Documented subset: CD45RA-negative fraction. The receptor comes from a man aged 18-30 years in good health. Some clones in this sample may be carry-over from other donors' samples.

The CDR3 bases are TGTGCCAGCAGTTTTAGCCGCCGGGGGCTGTTTTTT. Translated: CASSFSRRGLFF. The chain recombines TRBV28 with TRBJ1-4; D perhaps matches TRBD1 (5 bases). CDR3 length: 12 amino acids. The germline V and J ends were trimmed by 3 bases and 14 bases, with 13 bases remaining between them. Germline CDR1 and CDR2: MDHEN and SYDVKM.